This entry is about one TCR beta chain. The CDR3 has 15 amino acids. Germline V lookup: CDR1 SEHNR, CDR2 FQNEAQ (reference sequence). Trimming stripped 1 base from V and 2 bases from J, with 11 bases between. Active ophthalmopathy (CAS at least 3, NOSPECS at least 4), lasting under 3 months. Serum thyroxine and TRAb, along with clinical symptoms, thyroid ultrasound and orbital computed tomography, were what diagnosis relied on. Amplified material comprised TCR beta CDR3 regions derived from RNA transcripts. A first-round RT-PCR used HTBI primers, followed by a second-round multiplex PCR. One entry per CDR3 protein, called by TCRdb with MiXCR from the multiplex PCR reads. The table includes some 750,000 distinct CDR3 sequences, 35% to 50% detected once. The sample belongs to a study of Graves' ophthalmopathy and Graves' hyperthyroidism.

The V call is TRBV7-9, the J call TRBJ2-5; D unresolved. Sequencing used peripheral blood. The source of this sequence is an adult man with Graves' ophthalmopathy. The CDR3 sequence: CASSLVHLIQETQYF. DNA of the CDR3: TGTGCCAGCAGCTTAGTTCACTTGATTCAAGAGACCCAGTACTTC.